These 32 T cell receptor beta chains were all obtained from the same sample, sequenced in a study of response to subunit inactivated influenza vaccine. TCRdb re-called the RT-PCR reads through MiXCR, storing one row per CDR3 protein. The data contain approximately 500,000 distinct CDR3 sequences, 10% to 15% of them singletons. This material consisted of PBMCs from blood, taken 45 days after vaccination. These receptors came from a man over 45 who received an inactivated influenza vaccine.

There are a few counts of this clonotype. V usage is TRBV27 and J usage is TRBJ2-3; 8 nucleotides align to TRBD1. CDR3 size: 12 residues. The J segment lost 8 bases and the V segment lost 4 bases, leaving 2 bases of the junction unmatched. Germline-derived CDR1 and CDR2 are MNHEY and SMNVEV (reference sequence). The CDR3 coding sequence is TGTGCCAGCAGTTCGGGACAGGCTACGCAGTATTTT. Encoded protein: CASSSGQATQYF.

This clonotype was observed many times. This rearrangement joins TRBV12-3 or TRBV12-4 to TRBJ2-2; 8 bases match TRBD1. This CDR3 contains 16 residues. With 3 bases clipped from V and 5 bases from J, the junction kept 8 bases outside the gene matches. The CDR3 nucleotides read TGTGCCAGCAGTTTCTCGGACAGGGAGCTGACCGGGGAGCTGTTTTTT. This encodes CASSFSDRELTGELFF.

V gene TRBV18 combines with J gene TRBJ2-3; 7 bases match TRBD2. This CDR3 is built from 14 residues. Trimming at V came to 4 bases and at J to 3 bases, leaving 4 bases not matched to a gene. Germline V gene data show CDR1 as KGHSH and CDR2 as LQKENI. CDR3: CASSRAGVTDTQYF. The CDR3 DNA is TGTGCCAGCTCACGGGCGGGAGTAACAGATACGCAGTATTTT.

V and J are TRBV5-5 and TRBJ2-2; the D gene is possibly TRBD2 (6 bases). V lost 4 bases and J 3 bases, leaving 10 bases between the germline ends. The CDR3 has 14 residues. Germline loops: CDR1 SGHKS, CDR2 YYEKEE (reference sequence). CDR3 bases: TGTGCCAGCAGCCGTGGGGACTACACCGGGGAGCTGTTTTTT. Translation: CASSRGDYTGELFF.

This clonotype was seen only a few times. The chain uses TRBV10-3 and TRBJ1-2; possible D gene TRBD1, 5 bases. The germline gives CDR1 ENHRY, CDR2 SYGVKD. The CDR3 totals 13 residues. V lost 2 bases and J 6 bases, leaving 10 bases between the germline ends. Written as DNA, the CDR3 is TGTGCCATCAGTGAGGTTGGGGGGAATGGCTACACCTTC. Its translation: CAISEVGGNGYTF.

This chain links TRBV20-1 with TRBJ2-1, with 12 bases matching TRBD2. CDR3 length: 15 amino acids. Trimming at V came to 6 bases and at J to 6 bases, leaving 9 bases not matched to a gene. Per germline, CDR1 DFQATT and CDR2 SNEGSKA (reference sequence). The CDR3 DNA reads as TGCAGTGCGCACCGACTAGCGGGAGAGAGCAATGAGCAGTTCTTC. It codes for CSAHRLAGESNEQFF.

This clonotype was seen at least ten times. The chain employs TRBV5-4 and TRBJ2-7, with D possibly matching TRBD2 (5 bases). Germline values: CDR1 SGHNT, CDR2 YYREEE (reference sequence). The V and J ends lost 5 bases and 2 bases respectively, with 11 bases between them. The CDR3 has 13 residues. Here the CDR3 reads CASSRTLAYEQYF. CDR3 nucleotides: TGTGCCAGCAGTCGGACTCTCGCCTACGAGCAGTACTTC.

This clonotype was observed a handful of times. The chain links TRBV15 to TRBJ1-2, with 9 nucleotides matching TRBD1. The junction had 1 base not matched to a gene; V was cut back by 0 bases and J by 2 bases. Germline V gene lookup returns CDR1 LNHNV and CDR2 YYDKDF (reference sequence). The CDR3 is made up of 15 amino acids. CDR3 residues: CATSREGTGNYGYTF. CDR3 DNA: TGTGCCACCAGCAGAGAAGGGACAGGGAACTATGGCTACACCTTC.

The J gene is TRBJ2-5, the V gene TRBV5-1; D is undetermined. Trimming cost V 0 bases and J 0 bases, with 6 bases left between them. Germline V gives CDR1 SGHRS, CDR2 YFSETQ. The CDR3 totals 14 residues. The CDR3 bases are TGCGCCAGCAGCTTGGACACTTACCAAGAGACCCAGTACTTC. It encodes CASSLDTYQETQYF.

Many counts were recorded for this clonotype. The chain links TRBV6-5 to TRBJ2-7, with TRBD1 matching 8 bases. Germline V gene sequence: CDR1 MNHEY, CDR2 SVGAGI. J gave up 6 bases and V 0 bases, and 4 bases lay outside the gene matches. The length of the CDR3 is 14 residues. The CDR3 spells CASSYSGQGGEQYF. The CDR3 DNA reads TGTGCCAGCAGTTACTCCGGACAGGGTGGCGAGCAGTACTTC.

Comment on this clonotype: The junction differs from germline at one of its ends, possibly a read error. V and J are TRBV20-1 and TRBJ2-5, with 8 bases matching TRBD1. Germline-derived CDR1 and CDR2 are DFQATT and SNEGSKA (reference sequence). This CDR3 region has 13 residues. In DNA, the CDR3 is TGCAGTGCTAGCAGGGGGCCAGAAGAGATCCAGTACTTC. Amino acid sequence: CSASRGPEEIQYF.

This clonotype has a count of ten or more. V gene TRBV5-1 combines with J gene TRBJ2-7; weak D call: TRBD1 (6 bases). Germline CDR1 is SGHRS and CDR2 is YFSETQ. The CDR3 spans 14 residues. The V end lost 0 bases, the J end lost 2 bases, and 9 bases lay between the germline ends. In DNA form, the CDR3 reads TGCGCCAGCAGCTTGGCGGACAGAACCTACGAGCAGTACTTC. This sequence encodes CASSLADRTYEQYF.

The chain carries TRBV3-1 and TRBJ2-3; 11 nucleotides line up with TRBD2. Germline loops: CDR1 LGHDT, CDR2 YNNKEL (reference sequence). The V segment lost 5 bases and the J segment 3 bases; nucleotides outside the gene matches: 7. This CDR3 has 16 residues. In DNA, the CDR3 is TGTGCCAGCAGCGATTCGTCTAGCGGGAGGACAGATACGCAGTATTTT. As protein: CASSDSSSGRTDTQYF.

CDR3 bases: TGTGCCAGCTCACAATCTGGCGGGCCTACCTACGAGCAGTACTTC. It specifies CASSQSGGPTYEQYF. The V and J genes are TRBV18 and TRBJ2-7; tentatively, D is TRBD2 (5 bases). Germline V gene sequence: CDR1 KGHSH, CDR2 LQKENI. V was pared by 4 bases and J by 2 bases, with 15 bases between. The CDR3 is made up of 15 amino acids.

This clonotype was seen a few times. The chain combines TRBV4-3 with TRBJ2-2; 8 bases line up with TRBD1. In germline, CDR1 is LGHNA, CDR2 YSLEER. Unmatched junction bases numbered 8, after V lost 4 bases and J lost 7 bases. CDR3 length: 15 residues. This CDR3 reads CASSRQTGVFGELFF. The DNA of the CDR3 is TGCGCCAGCAGCCGACAGACAGGGGTTTTCGGGGAGCTGTTTTTT.

In its sample, this clonotype was seen many times. This chain uses TRBV7-2 with TRBJ1-2; D is possibly TRBD1 (5 bases). V was cut by 5 bases and J by 8 bases, with 12 bases left in between. CDR3 length: 12 amino acids. Germline V gives CDR1 SGHTA, CDR2 FQGNSA. Here the CDR3 reads CASSPARGGYTF. The CDR3 DNA sequence: TGTGCCAGCAGCCCCGCTCGGGGCGGCTACACCTTC.

This clonotype was counted ten times or more. This chain joins TRBV6-5 and TRBJ1-2; no definite D call. Trimming took 2 bases from V and 8 from J, leaving 15 bases between them. The CDR3 contains 14 residues. Germline lookup yields CDR1 MNHEY and CDR2 SVGAGI. Written as DNA, the CDR3 is TGTGCCAGCAGTTACCCCCTTGAGGTTGGAGGCTACACCTTC. Translation gives CASSYPLEVGGYTF.

Details on this clonotype: This sequence may be a read error, since a much larger clone differs from it by one base. The rearrangement joins TRBV7-6 to TRBJ2-1; the match to TRBD2 covers 11 bases. CDR3 length: 15 residues. Germline CDR1 SGHVS, CDR2 FNYEAQ. CDR3 DNA sequence: TGTGCCAGCAGCTTATGGCTAGCGGGAGGCAATGAGCAGTCCTTC. It specifies CASSLWLAGGNEQSF.

The chain joins TRBV6-1 to TRBJ2-1; the D gene is possibly TRBD2 (5 bases). The CDR3 runs to 14 residues. Germline V CDR1 and CDR2: MNHNS, SASEGT. Trimming shortened V by 3 bases and J by 1 base, and 7 bases separated the two germline ends. The CDR3 bases are TGTGCCAGCAGTGAGTCGGGATCCTACAATGAGCAGTTCTTC. This gives the protein CASSESGSYNEQFF.

The rearrangement uses TRBV7-6 and TRBJ1-6; D is undetermined. V lost 5 bases and J 6 bases, leaving 17 bases between the germline ends. This CDR3 is built from 16 residues. Germline V CDR1 and CDR2: SGHVS, FNYEAQ. The DNA of the CDR3 is TGTGCCAGCAGCCCGGACCGAGGAGTGGGTAATTCACCCCTCCACTTT. Its translation: CASSPDRGVGNSPLHF.

There are many counts of this clonotype. The chain combines TRBV20-1 with TRBJ1-2; D may be TRBD1 (6 bases). This CDR3 contains 12 residues. V dropped 3 bases and J dropped 6 bases, with 11 bases sitting between them. Germline V gene sequence: CDR1 DFQATT, CDR2 SNEGSKA (reference sequence). DNA for the CDR3: TGCAGTGCTAGGCCACAGGGACATGGCTACACCTTC. The encoded protein is CSARPQGHGYTF.

This clonotype appeared a few times. The chain recombines TRBV7-2 with TRBJ2-3; D remains ambiguous. With 1 base removed from V and 6 bases from J, the gap between germline ends came to 8 bases. Germline assignment: CDR1 SGHTA and CDR2 FQGNSA. This CDR3 is built from 13 residues. CDR3 sequence: CASSLEPRDTQYF. Written as DNA, the CDR3 is TGTGCCAGCAGCTTAGAGCCCAGGGATACGCAGTATTTT.

J is TRBJ2-3 and V is TRBV24-1; no firm D call. The V end was cut by 0 bases, the J end by 7 bases, with 10 bases between. CDR1 is KGHDR and CDR2 is SFDVKD in the germline V gene. CDR3 length equals 14 residues. Written as DNA, the CDR3 is TGTGCCACCAGTGATTTGTCCGCTGGCTATACGCAGTATTTT. Amino acids: CATSDLSAGYTQYF.

This clonotype has only a few counts. V gene TRBV6-1 combines with J gene TRBJ1-2; tentatively, D is TRBD1 (6 bases). V lost 5 bases to trimming and J lost 5 bases, with 18 bases between them. There are 15 residues in the CDR3. Germline-derived CDR1 and CDR2 are MNHNS and SASEGT. The CDR3 loop reads CASSTSRGEGYGYTF. Here the CDR3 DNA reads TGTGCCAGCAGTACGAGTAGGGGGGAGGGGTATGGCTACACCTTC.

The rearrangement uses TRBV7-8 and TRBJ2-7; D gene uncertain. The CDR3 loop spans 14 amino acids. The germline V gene has CDR1 SGHVS and CDR2 FQNEAQ. Trimming took off 5 bases at V and 2 bases at J, with 13 bases between the two ends. For the CDR3, the DNA is TGTGCCAGCAGCCCCCAGCAAACGACCTACGAGCAGTACTTC. Translated: CASSPQQTTYEQYF.

This clonotype has more than one count but fewer than ten. The V gene is TRBV14, the J gene TRBJ2-2; D gene ambiguous. The CDR3 runs 14 residues. V shed 1 base and J shed 4 bases, with 7 bases lying between them. The germline CDR1 and CDR2 sequences are SGHDN and FVKESK. The CDR3 DNA is TGTGCCAGCAGCCAAGCTAGTAGCACCGGGGAGCTGTTTTTT. This codes for CASSQASSTGELFF. The variable domain in full, completed from reference TRBV14 and TRBJ2-2, reads EAGVTQFPSHSVIEKGQTVTLRCDPISGHDNLYWYRRVMGKEIKFLLHFVKESKQDESGMPNNRFLAERTGGTYSTLKVQPAELEDSGVYFCASSQASSTGELFFGEGSRLTVL.

A remark on this clonotype: A read error is possible here, since a much larger clone lies one base away. The chain joins TRBV3-1 to TRBJ2-7; D is unresolved. Germline V lookup: CDR1 LGHDT, CDR2 YNNKEL (reference sequence). The CDR3 has 10 residues. The CDR3 nucleotides are TGTGTCAGCAAACTCTACGAGCAGTACTTC. Its translation is CVSKLYEQYF.

The chain is built from TRBV24-1 and TRBJ1-1, with 8 bases that match TRBD1. V lost 7 bases and J lost 4; bases outside the gene matches: 4. This CDR3 comprises 13 residues. Germline loops: CDR1 KGHDR, CDR2 SFDVKD. DNA for the CDR3: TGTGCCACCAGAGGACAGGGCGGCACTGAAGCTTTCTTT. Translating it yields CATRGQGGTEAFF.

The table lists this clonotype with many counts. The chain recombines TRBV20-1 with TRBJ1-5; maybe TRBD1 (5 bases). From germline, CDR1 is DFQATT and CDR2 SNEGSKA (reference sequence). V was shortened by 6 bases and J by 6 bases, with 18 bases between the two germline ends. The length of the CDR3 is 14 residues. This CDR3 reads CSAHAGQVGQPQHF. The CDR3 bases are TGCAGTGCCCACGCGGGGCAGGTCGGTCAGCCCCAGCATTTT.

The chain couples TRBV20-1 to TRBJ2-1; 8 nucleotides match TRBD1. CDR3 length equals 13 residues. Germline values: CDR1 DFQATT, CDR2 SNEGSKA (reference sequence). V gave up 5 bases and J gave up 3 bases; unmatched junction bases: 3. CDR3 sequence reads: CSAPGTGYNEQFF. CDR3 nucleotide sequence: TGCAGTGCTCCCGGGACAGGCTACAATGAGCAGTTCTTC.

J is TRBJ2-5 and V is TRBV7-2; either TRBD1 or TRBD2 may fit D (6 bases each). The CDR3 is 14 amino acids. CDR1 and CDR2 from the germline V gene are SGHTA and FQGNSA. Trimming pared 7 bases from V and 5 bases from J, leaving 17 bases between. The CDR3 here is CASTHRGVGETQYF. CDR3 in DNA: TGTGCCAGCACCCATAGGGGGGTGGGGGAGACCCAGTACTTC.

This clonotype was seen a handful of times. The chain uses TRBV7-2 and TRBJ1-5; no firm D call. With 4 bases removed from V and 5 bases from J, the gap between germline ends came to 9 bases. The CDR3 has 13 amino acids. In germline, CDR1 is SGHTA, CDR2 FQGNSA. The CDR3: CASSSQADQPQHF. The DNA for the CDR3 is TGTGCCAGCAGCTCTCAGGCGGATCAGCCCCAGCATTTT.